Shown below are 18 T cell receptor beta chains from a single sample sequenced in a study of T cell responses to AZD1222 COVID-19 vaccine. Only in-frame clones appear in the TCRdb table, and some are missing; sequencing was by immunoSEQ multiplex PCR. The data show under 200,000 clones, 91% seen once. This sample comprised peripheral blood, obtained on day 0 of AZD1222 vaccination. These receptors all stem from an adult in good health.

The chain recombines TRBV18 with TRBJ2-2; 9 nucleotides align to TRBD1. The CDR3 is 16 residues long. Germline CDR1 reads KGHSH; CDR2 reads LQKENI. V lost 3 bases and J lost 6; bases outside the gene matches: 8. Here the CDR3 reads CASSPLGQGTAGELFF. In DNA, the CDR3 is TGTGCCAGCTCACCCCTGGGACAGGGAACCGCCGGGGAGCTGTTTTTT.

The CDR3 reads CASSSRTVPGYTF. CDR3 DNA sequence: TGTGCCAGCAGCTCAAGGACGGTTCCGGGCTACACCTTC. This sequence joins TRBV9 and TRBJ1-2, with no clear D. Germline V gives CDR1 SGDLS, CDR2 YYNGEE. The CDR3 consists of 13 residues. With 4 bases removed from V and 8 bases from J, the gap between germline ends came to 15 bases.

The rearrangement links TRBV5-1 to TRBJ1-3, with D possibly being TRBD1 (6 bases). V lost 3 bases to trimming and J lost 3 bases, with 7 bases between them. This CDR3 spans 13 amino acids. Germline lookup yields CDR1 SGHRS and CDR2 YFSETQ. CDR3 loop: CASSWDIGNTIYF. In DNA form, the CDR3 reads TGCGCCAGCAGCTGGGACATTGGAAACACCATATATTTT.

The CDR3 DNA reads as TGTGCCAGCAGCTTAGTGGGTAATCTCCTATACGAGCAGTACTTC. This sequence encodes CASSLVGNLLYEQYF. The chain uses TRBV7-9 and TRBJ2-7, with unresolved D. In germline, CDR1 is SEHNR, CDR2 FQNEAQ (reference sequence). V gave up 1 base and J gave up 4 bases, with 14 bases separating them. The CDR3 sequence is 15 residues long. The full variable domain, completed using reference TRBV7-9 and TRBJ2-7, is DTGVSQNPRHKITKRGQNVTFRCDPISEHNRLYWYRQTLGQGPEFLTYFQNEAQLEKSRLLSDRFSAERPKGSFSTLEIQRTEQGDSAMYLCASSLVGNLLYEQYFGPGTRLTVT.

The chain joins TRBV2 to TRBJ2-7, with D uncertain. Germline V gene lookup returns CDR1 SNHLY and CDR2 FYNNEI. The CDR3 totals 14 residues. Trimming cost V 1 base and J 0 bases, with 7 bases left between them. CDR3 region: CASSEDGSSYEQYF. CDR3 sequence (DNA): TGTGCCAGCAGTGAAGACGGTAGCTCCTACGAGCAGTACTTC.

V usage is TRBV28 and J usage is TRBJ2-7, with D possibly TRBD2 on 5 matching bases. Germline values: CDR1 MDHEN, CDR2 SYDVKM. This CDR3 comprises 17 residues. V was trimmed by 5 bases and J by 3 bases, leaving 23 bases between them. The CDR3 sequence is CASSNARGRSLNYEQYF. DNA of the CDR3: TGTGCCAGCAGTAACGCCCGTGGGAGAAGCCTAAACTACGAGCAGTACTTC.

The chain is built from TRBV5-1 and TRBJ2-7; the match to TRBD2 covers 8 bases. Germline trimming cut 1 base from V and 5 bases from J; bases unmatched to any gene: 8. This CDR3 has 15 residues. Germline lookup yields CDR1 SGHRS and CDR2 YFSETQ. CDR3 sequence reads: CASSLFRGGRDEQYF. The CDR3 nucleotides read TGCGCCAGCAGCTTGTTCCGGGGGGGTCGGGACGAGCAGTACTTC.

CDR3 bases: TGTGCCACCAGTGACCAGGGGAACACTGAAGCTTTCTTT. It translates to CATSDQGNTEAFF. This sequence joins TRBV24-1 and TRBJ1-1, with D possibly matching TRBD1 (5 bases). Trimming took 4 bases from V and 1 from J, leaving 6 bases between them. The germline V gene encodes CDR1 KGHDR and CDR2 SFDVKD. The CDR3 extends over 13 amino acids.

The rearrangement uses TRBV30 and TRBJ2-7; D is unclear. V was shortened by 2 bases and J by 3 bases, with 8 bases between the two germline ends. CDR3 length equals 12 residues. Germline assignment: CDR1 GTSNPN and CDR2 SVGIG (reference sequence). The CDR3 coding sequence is TGTGCCTGGAGTCTAACGGACTACGAGCAGTACTTC. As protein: CAWSLTDYEQYF.

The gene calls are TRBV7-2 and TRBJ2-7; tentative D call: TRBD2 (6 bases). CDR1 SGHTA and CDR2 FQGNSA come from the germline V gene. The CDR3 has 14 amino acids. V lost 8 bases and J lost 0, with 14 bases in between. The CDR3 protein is CASSSLGGSYEQYF. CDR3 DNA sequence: TGTGCCAGCTCTTCCCTGGGAGGCTCCTACGAGCAGTACTTC.

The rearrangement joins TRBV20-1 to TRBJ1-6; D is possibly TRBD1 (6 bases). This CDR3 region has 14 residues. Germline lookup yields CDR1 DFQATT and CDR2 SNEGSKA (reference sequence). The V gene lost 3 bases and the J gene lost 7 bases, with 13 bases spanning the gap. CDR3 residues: CSASTGFGNSPLHF. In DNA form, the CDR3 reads TGCAGTGCTAGTACAGGGTTTGGGAATTCACCCCTCCACTTT.

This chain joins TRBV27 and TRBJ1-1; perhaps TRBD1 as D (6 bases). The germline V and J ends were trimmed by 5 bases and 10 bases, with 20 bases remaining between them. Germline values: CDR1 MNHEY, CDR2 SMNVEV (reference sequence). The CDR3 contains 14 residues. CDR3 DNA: TGTGCCAGCAGTATCACACAGGGTCGCGGCTTAGCTTTCTTT. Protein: CASSITQGRGLAFF.

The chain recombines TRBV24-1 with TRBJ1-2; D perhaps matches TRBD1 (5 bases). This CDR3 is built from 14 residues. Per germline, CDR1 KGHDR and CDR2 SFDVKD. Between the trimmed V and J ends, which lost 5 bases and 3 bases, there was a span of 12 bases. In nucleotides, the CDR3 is TGTGCCACCAGTGCGGGCGACAGCCACTATGGCTACACCTTC. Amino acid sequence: CATSAGDSHYGYTF.

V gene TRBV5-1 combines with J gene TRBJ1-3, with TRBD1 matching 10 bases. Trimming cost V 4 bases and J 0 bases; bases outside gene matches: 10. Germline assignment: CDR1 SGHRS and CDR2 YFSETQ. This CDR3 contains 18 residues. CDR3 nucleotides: TGCGCCAGCAGCCCAATTGGACAGGGGGGGAACTCTGGAAACACCATATATTTT. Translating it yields CASSPIGQGGNSGNTIYF.

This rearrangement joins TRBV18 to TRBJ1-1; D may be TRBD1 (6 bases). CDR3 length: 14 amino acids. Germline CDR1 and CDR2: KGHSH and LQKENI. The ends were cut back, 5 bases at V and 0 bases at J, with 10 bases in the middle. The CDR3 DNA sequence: TGTGCCAGCTCATCACAGGGATTGAACACTGAAGCTTTCTTT. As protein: CASSSQGLNTEAFF.

The chain's CDR3 is CASSLEGTGYYEQYF. CDR3 bases: TGTGCCAGCAGCCTCGAGGGGACTGGATACTACGAGCAGTACTTC. This rearrangement joins TRBV4-2 to TRBJ2-7, with a tentative D call TRBD2 (6 bases). Germline CDR1 is LGHNA and CDR2 is YNFKEQ. The CDR3 is 15 residues long. Between the trimmed V and J ends, which lost 4 bases and 3 bases, there was a span of 16 bases.

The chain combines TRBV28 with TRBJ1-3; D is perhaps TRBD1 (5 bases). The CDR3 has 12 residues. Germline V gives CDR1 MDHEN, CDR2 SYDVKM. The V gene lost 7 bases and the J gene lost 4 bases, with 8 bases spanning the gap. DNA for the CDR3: TGTGCCAGCACTGGGGGGGGAAACACCATATATTTT. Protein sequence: CASTGGGNTIYF.

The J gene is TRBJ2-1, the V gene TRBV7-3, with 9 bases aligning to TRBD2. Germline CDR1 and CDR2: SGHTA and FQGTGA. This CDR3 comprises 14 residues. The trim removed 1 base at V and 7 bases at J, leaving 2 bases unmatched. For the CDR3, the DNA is TGTGCCAGCAGCTTAATTAGCGGGAGAAATGAGCAGTTCTTC. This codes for CASSLISGRNEQFF.